A selection of T cell receptor beta chains follows, all from one sample in a study of CD8 T cells in Susac syndrome. TCRdb passed the immunoSEQ multiplex PCR reads through MiXCR, listing each CDR3 protein once. The table has about 70,000 distinct CDR3 sequences, roughly 94% seen once. What was sequenced was CD8+ T cells from PBMCs. Receptors were obtained from a human donor in good health. Both conserved end residues are part of each CDR3. A D gene is named only where the DNA matches it firmly. A clone size is listed for some rows: how often the clone was seen (once, few, many), or a class if it is expanded.

CDR3aa	CDR3nt	j_gene	v_gene	d_gene	abundance
CASSIGLGASYEQYF	TGTGCCAGCAGCATAGGACTAGGGGCCTCCTACGAGCAGTACTTC	TRBJ2-7	TRBV13	TRBD2	once
CASSPTDSSSGNTIYF	TGCGCCAGCAGCCCGACAGACTCGAGCTCTGGAAACACCATATATTTT	TRBJ1-3	TRBV5-1	.	.
CASSVATSYPEDTQYF	TGTGCCAGCAGCGTAGCTACGAGCTACCCTGAAGATACGCAGTATTTT	TRBJ2-3	TRBV9	.	.
CSVTGAATDTQYF	TGCAGCGTTACAGGGGCGGCCACAGATACGCAGTATTTT	TRBJ2-3	TRBV29-1	TRBD1	.
CASSQGRRGGLDTQYF	TGCGCCAGCAGCCAAGGCCGGCGGGGGGGCCTAGATACGCAGTATTTT	TRBJ2-3	TRBV4-1	TRBD2	.
CASSLDSIYNEQFF	TGTGCCAGCAGCCTGGACAGCATTTACAATGAGCAGTTCTTC	TRBJ2-1	TRBV9	.	.
CSVELAGGRENNEQFF	TGCAGCGTTGAACTAGCGGGGGGCCGTGAAAATAATGAGCAGTTCTTC	TRBJ2-1	TRBV29-1	TRBD2	once
CASSQDSGNQPQHF	TGCGCCAGCAGCCAAGATTCTGGGAATCAGCCCCAGCATTTT	TRBJ1-5	TRBV4-1	.	.
CASSFGTGGTEAFF	TGTGCCAGCAGCTTTGGGACAGGGGGGACTGAAGCTTTCTTT	TRBJ1-1	TRBV5-6	TRBD1	.
CASSQAGAAVGNEQFF	TGCGCCAGCAGCCAGGCGGGAGCGGCGGTAGGCAATGAGCAGTTCTTC	TRBJ2-1	TRBV4-1	TRBD2	.
CASSPGGTGVWNEQFF	TGTGCCAGCAGCCCAGGAGGGACAGGTGTTTGGAATGAGCAGTTCTTC	TRBJ2-1	TRBV13	TRBD1	.
CASKTRQASNQPQHF	TGTGCCAGCAAAACCCGACAGGCTAGCAATCAGCCCCAGCATTTT	TRBJ1-5	TRBV7-4	.	.
CASSPVPNSPLHF	TGTGCCAGCAGCCCCGTGCCGAATTCACCCCTCCACTTT	TRBJ1-6	TRBV7-9	.	.
CASSLRDPNEKLFF	TGTGCCAGCAGCCTCCGGGACCCAAATGAAAAACTGTTTTTT	TRBJ1-4	TRBV7-9	.	.
CSVERWDYNEQFF	TGCAGCGTTGAAAGGTGGGACTACAATGAGCAGTTCTTC	TRBJ2-1	TRBV29-1	.	.
CASSSHPRERLPEAFF	TGCGCCAGCAGCTCTCACCCCAGGGAGCGCCTTCCTGAAGCTTTCTTT	TRBJ1-1	TRBV5-1	.	.
CASSQDLQRGMTETQYF	TGTGCCAGCAGCCAAGATCTCCAGCGGGGTATGACAGAGACCCAGTACTTC	TRBJ2-5	TRBV4-2	TRBD2	.
CASGPGLNQPQHF	TGTGCCAGCGGCCCTGGGCTCAATCAGCCCCAGCATTTT	TRBJ1-5	TRBV6-2/TRBV6-3	.	.
CASSENPGGGTDTQYF	TGTGCCAGCAGTGAAAATCCGGGAGGCGGTACAGATACGCAGTATTTT	TRBJ2-3	TRBV2	TRBD2	.
CASSRTGGEGRGTEAFF	TGTGCCAGCAGCCGAACAGGGGGCGAAGGTCGGGGCACTGAAGCTTTCTTT	TRBJ1-1	TRBV3-1	TRBD1	.
CASKKRGLSYNEQFF	TGTGCCAGCAAAAAGCGGGGCCTATCCTACAATGAGCAGTTCTTC	TRBJ2-1	TRBV6-2/TRBV6-3	TRBD2	.
CASSTPPGLGQFF	TGTGCCAGCAGTACCCCCCCGGGACTAGGGCAGTTCTTC	TRBJ2-1	TRBV12-3/TRBV12-4	TRBD2	once
CASSPGTGGTEAFF	TGTGCCAGCTCCCCCGGGACAGGGGGCACTGAAGCTTTCTTT	TRBJ1-1	TRBV2	TRBD1	.
CASSLILGMGNEQFF	TGTGCCAGCAGTCTCATTCTGGGGATGGGGAATGAGCAGTTCTTC	TRBJ2-1	TRBV28	.	.
CASSLFGGGGVNSPLHF	TGTGCCAGCAGCTTATTCGGTGGCGGCGGGGTCAATTCACCCCTCCACTTT	TRBJ1-6	TRBV7-3	.	.
CASSPRGLAGGLGDTQYF	TGTGCCAGCAGTCCCAGGGGACTAGCGGGGGGTTTAGGTGATACGCAGTATTTT	TRBJ2-3	TRBV27	TRBD2	once
CASSPGQSLNYGYTF	TGTGCCAGCAGCCCCGGACAGTCACTTAACTATGGCTACACCTTC	TRBJ1-2	TRBV3-1	.	.
CAWRQGPGQPQHF	TGTGCCTGGAGACAGGGACCGGGTCAGCCCCAGCATTTT	TRBJ1-5	TRBV30	.	.
CASSQLDRGWTNEKLFF	TGCGCCAGCAGTCAACTTGACAGGGGGTGGACTAATGAAAAACTGTTTTTT	TRBJ1-4	TRBV23-1	TRBD1	.
CASSQDMSLAGLTDTQYF	TGCGCCAGCAGCCAAGATATGTCACTAGCGGGGTTGACAGATACGCAGTATTTT	TRBJ2-3	TRBV4-3	TRBD2	once
CASSSRDTPWSGGYTF	TGTGCCAGCAGTTCTCGGGACACCCCGTGGAGTGGCGGCTACACCTTC	TRBJ1-2	TRBV27	.	once
CASSFHGTVEAEAFF	TGTGCCAGCAGCTTCCACGGGACAGTAGAGGCTGAAGCTTTCTTT	TRBJ1-1	TRBV9	TRBD1	.
CASSLATAHYEQYF	TGTGCCAGCAGCTTAGCCACAGCACACTACGAGCAGTACTTC	TRBJ2-7	TRBV7-2	.	.
CSVESGGNQPQHF	TGCAGCGTTGAGTCAGGGGGCAATCAGCCCCAGCATTTT	TRBJ1-5	TRBV29-1	.	.
CASSQIRDQGEQFF	TGCGCCAGCAGCCAAATCAGGGATCAGGGTGAGCAGTTCTTC	TRBJ2-1	TRBV4-1	.	.
CASTRIGKLNTEAFF	TGTGCCAGCACCCGGATCGGGAAGTTGAACACTGAAGCTTTCTTT	TRBJ1-1	TRBV28	.	.
CASSQPRGTEAFF	TGCGCCAGCAGCCAACCCAGGGGCACTGAAGCTTTCTTT	TRBJ1-1	TRBV4-1	.	.
CASSQDLAGTEAFF	TGCGCCAGCAGCCAAGATCTTGCCGGGACTGAAGCTTTCTTT	TRBJ1-1	TRBV4-3	.	.
CAIARQGSGATNEKLFF	TGTGCCATAGCGCGACAAGGGTCTGGAGCAACTAATGAAAAACTGTTTTTT	TRBJ1-4	TRBV28	.	once
CATSRVTGINSPLHF	TGTGCCACCAGCAGAGTCACAGGGATTAATTCACCCCTCCACTTT	TRBJ1-6	TRBV15	.	.
CSSLAAEYNEQFF	TGCAGTTCCCTAGCGGCCGAATACAATGAGCAGTTCTTC	TRBJ2-1	TRBV29-1	TRBD2	.
CASSQDGGGVSYNEQFF	TGCGCCAGCAGCCAAGACGGCGGGGGTGTCTCCTACAATGAGCAGTTCTTC	TRBJ2-1	TRBV4-1	TRBD2	.
CASSQVDLYNEQFF	TGCGCCAGCAGCCAAGTGGACCTCTACAATGAGCAGTTCTTC	TRBJ2-1	TRBV4-1	.	once
CASSSRLAGGGETQYF	TGTGCCAGCAGTTCTCGACTAGCGGGGGGCGGGGAGACCCAGTACTTC	TRBJ2-5	TRBV12-3/TRBV12-4	TRBD2	.
CASSLDLSLRETQYF	TGTGCCAGCAGCTTAGATCTTTCGCTGCGGGAGACCCAGTACTTC	TRBJ2-5	TRBV11-2	.	.
CASSDSTSGGLFKETQYF	TGTGCCAGCAGTGATTCGACTAGCGGGGGGCTTTTTAAAGAGACCCAGTACTTC	TRBJ2-5	TRBV6-1	TRBD2	.
CASSQARLRASTDTQYF	TGTGCCAGCAGCCAAGCTCGACTACGAGCGAGCACAGATACGCAGTATTTT	TRBJ2-3	TRBV4-2	.	.
CSVVDLRETQYF	TGCAGCGTTGTTGACCTCCGTGAGACCCAGTACTTC	TRBJ2-5	TRBV29-1	.	once
CASSYLRQERDGYTF	TGTGCCAGCAGTTACCTCCGCCAAGAAAGGGATGGCTACACCTTC	TRBJ1-2	TRBV6-2/TRBV6-3	.	.
CASSPVQGVRTEAFF	TGCGCCAGCAGCCCCGTTCAGGGGGTCAGGACTGAAGCTTTCTTT	TRBJ1-1	TRBV5-1	TRBD1	.
CSASLNEQFF	TGCAGCGCCTCTCTAAATGAGCAGTTCTTC	TRBJ2-1	TRBV29-1	.	.